Presented here are 30 T cell receptor beta chains from one specimen sequenced in a study of T cell responses to AZD1222 COVID-19 vaccine. Measured with immunoSEQ multiplex PCR; TCRdb has only the in-frame clones, and not every one. The table lists approximately 73,000 clones, roughly 85% of them singletons. The sample was peripheral blood, taken on day 0 of AZD1222 vaccination. The receptors were sampled from an adult in good health.

The V gene is TRBV5-1, the J gene TRBJ1-4; D remains ambiguous. Trimming removed 4 bases from V and 5 bases from J, with 12 bases in between. Germline lookup yields CDR1 SGHRS and CDR2 YFSETQ. The CDR3 covers 14 residues. The CDR3 region has the DNA TGCGCCAGCAGCCAGGCGGCCTTAAATGAAAAACTGTTTTTT. Its translation: CASSQAALNEKLFF.

This clone was seen a few times. The gene calls are TRBV30 and TRBJ1-6; D remains unclear. CDR1 GTSNPN and CDR2 SVGIG come from the germline V gene (reference sequence). This CDR3 has 15 amino acids. Trimming left V 3 bases short and J 3 bases short, with 12 bases between. The CDR3 coding sequence is TGTGCCTGGAGCGGCCCGGGAAGCTATAATTCACCCCTCCACTTT. Protein product: CAWSGPGSYNSPLHF.

V is TRBV5-1 and J is TRBJ2-3, with TRBD2 identical over 7 bases. V shed 0 bases and J 3 bases; nucleotides not matched to a gene: 7. Germline CDR1 reads SGHRS; CDR2 reads YFSETQ. This CDR3 is 16 amino acids long. CDR3 amino acids: CASSLDGGSTTDTQYF. In DNA, the CDR3 is TGCGCCAGCAGCTTGGACGGCGGGAGTACGACAGATACGCAGTATTTT.

The J gene is TRBJ1-5, the V gene TRBV9; a possible D gene is TRBD1 (6 bases). Germline CDR1 SGDLS, CDR2 YYNGEE. The CDR3 spans 15 residues. With 4 bases removed from V and 2 bases from J, the gap between germline ends came to 13 bases. The DNA of the CDR3 is TGTGCCAGCAGCCCGGATGCAGGGGGCAATCAGCCCCAGCATTTT. Translated, it gives CASSPDAGGNQPQHF.

For the CDR3, the DNA is TGCGCCAGCAGCCCCGAAGGAGAATGGCGGCGGGAGACCCAGTACTTC. It specifies CASSPEGEWRRETQYF. This chain connects TRBV5-1 to TRBJ2-5; D is ambiguous. This CDR3 has 16 residues. CDR1 is SGHRS, CDR2 YFSETQ, per germline. V gave up 4 bases and J gave up 5 bases, with 21 bases separating them. The complete variable domain, with remaining parts taken from reference TRBV5-1 and TRBJ2-5, reads KAGVTQTPRYLIKTRGQQVTLSCSPISGHRSVSWYQQTPGQGLQFLFEYFSETQRNKGNFPGRFSGRQFSNSRSEMNVSTLELGDSALYLCASSPEGEWRRETQYFGPGTRLLVL.

For this clone: A junction end diverges from the germline sequence, so it may reflect a read error. The chain combines TRBV6-5 with TRBJ2-7, with unresolved D. This CDR3 has 12 residues. CDR1 is MNHEY and CDR2 is SVGAGI in the germline V gene. The DNA for the CDR3 is TGCCCCAGAGAGGCACCTACCTACGAGCAGTACTTC. Translation: CPREAPTYEQYF.

Note on this clone: One end of the junction is discordant with germline, which a read error may explain. The chain couples TRBV9 to TRBJ2-3; possible D gene TRBD1, 6 bases. The length of the CDR3 is 12 residues. Per the germline V gene, CDR1 is SGDLS and CDR2 is YYNGEE. The CDR3 nucleotides are TGCCGCAGCCTAGGGGGTGCAGATACGCAGTATTTT. It translates to CRSLGGADTQYF.

The CDR3 region has the DNA TGTGCCAGCAGCGAGGCCGGGGGGACGCAGTATTTT. Protein: CASSEAGGTQYF. This chain joins TRBV11-2 and TRBJ2-3, with TRBD2 identical over 7 bases. This CDR3 is 12 amino acids long. The J segment lost 9 bases and the V segment lost 5 bases, leaving 5 bases of the junction unmatched. Germline loops: CDR1 SGHAT, CDR2 FQNNGV.

This chain links TRBV27 with TRBJ1-2; weak D call: TRBD1 (5 bases). Germline V CDR1 and CDR2: MNHEY, SMNVEV (reference sequence). The CDR3 sequence is 12 residues long. The V gene lost 4 bases and the J gene lost 4 bases, with 7 bases spanning the gap. The CDR3 DNA reads TGTGCCAGCAGTTCGGGGGGCTATGGCTACACCTTC. Translated: CASSSGGYGYTF.

The chain couples TRBV19 to TRBJ2-2; 9 bases align to TRBD2. CDR1 is LNHDA, CDR2 SQIVND, per germline (reference sequence). This CDR3 has 14 residues. The V segment lost 5 bases and the J segment 6 bases; nucleotides outside the gene matches: 4. The CDR3 DNA is TGTGCCAGTAGTGGGCGGGAGGGCCCCGGGGAGCTGTTTTTT. Translating gives CASSGREGPGELFF.

This sequence joins TRBV3-1 (or the pseudogene TRBV3-2) and TRBJ1-3; D ambiguous. CDR1 LGHDT and CDR2 YNNKEL come from the germline V gene (reference sequence). The CDR3 is 16 residues long. V was clipped by 4 bases and J by 0 bases, with 13 bases between them. Here the CDR3 reads CASSPYAFLSGNTIYF. The CDR3 coding sequence is TGTGCCAGCAGCCCCTACGCTTTCCTCTCTGGAAACACCATATATTTT.

This clone has a single count. V gene TRBV4-3 combines with J gene TRBJ2-3, with 7 bases lining up with TRBD2. V lost 0 bases and J lost 11; bases outside the gene matches: 11. The CDR3 loop spans 15 amino acids. CDR1 and CDR2 (germline): LGHNA, YSLEER. CDR3 loop: CASSQDWERDIRQYF. CDR3 nucleotides: TGCGCCAGCAGCCAAGATTGGGAGCGGGATATCAGGCAGTATTTT.

The J gene is TRBJ2-5, the V gene TRBV19; D is undetermined. V shed 3 bases and J shed 2 bases, with 7 bases lying between them. Germline-derived CDR1 and CDR2 are LNHDA and SQIVND (reference sequence). The CDR3 is made up of 13 amino acids. The CDR3 here is CASSIVGQETQYF. The CDR3 region has the DNA TGTGCCAGTAGTATTGTAGGACAAGAGACCCAGTACTTC.

The chain joins TRBV3-1 (or the pseudogene TRBV3-2) to TRBJ2-5, with a possible D match to TRBD2 (6 bases). V dropped 7 bases and J dropped 3 bases, with 9 bases sitting between them. Germline CDR1 LGHDT, CDR2 YNNKEL (reference sequence). The CDR3 runs to 12 residues. CDR3 nucleotide sequence: TGTGCCAGCAACGGCGGGGAAGAGACCCAGTACTTC. Translating it yields CASNGGEETQYF.

The chain carries TRBV7-2 and TRBJ2-5; tentative D call: TRBD2 (6 bases). Trimming removed 2 bases at V and 2 bases at J, with 9 bases between. The CDR3 runs 14 residues. The germline V gene has CDR1 SGHTA and CDR2 FQGNSA. This chain's CDR3 is CASSLNAGQETQYF. CDR3 in DNA: TGTGCCAGCAGCTTAAACGCGGGGCAAGAGACCCAGTACTTC.

The gene calls are TRBV4-2 and TRBJ2-2; D gene uncertain. In germline, CDR1 is LGHNA, CDR2 YNFKEQ. The CDR3 length is 15 residues. V shed 1 base and J shed 1 base, with 7 bases lying between them. CDR3 residues: CASSQASQNTGELFF. CDR3 DNA sequence: TGTGCCAGCAGCCAAGCAAGCCAGAACACCGGGGAGCTGTTTTTT.

A note on this clone: One end of the junction is discordant with germline, which a read error may explain. V usage is TRBV14 and J usage is TRBJ2-7; no reliable D call. Per germline, CDR1 SGHDN and CDR2 FVKESK. This CDR3 is built from 13 residues. CDR3 coding DNA: TGTGCCAGCAGCCTGATAGGATCCTCCGAGCAGTACTTC. This gives the protein CASSLIGSSEQYF.

The count of this clone is one. The chain carries TRBV4-3 and TRBJ2-7; a possible D gene is TRBD2 (6 bases). The CDR3 is 14 residues long. V was cut by 4 bases and J by 4 bases, with 14 bases left in between. Germline V lookup: CDR1 LGHNA, CDR2 YSLEER. The CDR3 here is CASSLDYGTYEQYF. The CDR3 DNA reads as TGCGCCAGCAGCCTAGACTACGGGACTTACGAGCAGTACTTC.

The CDR3 region is CASSPRMAEQYF. The CDR3 DNA sequence: TGTGCCAGCAGCCCCAGGATGGCCGAGCAGTACTTC. This sequence joins TRBV3-1 (or the pseudogene TRBV3-2) and TRBJ2-7; D is unresolved. This CDR3 spans 12 amino acids. The V end lost 4 bases, the J end lost 6 bases, and 10 bases lay between the germline ends. Germline V lookup: CDR1 LGHDT, CDR2 YNNKEL (reference sequence).

The chain has TRBV12-5 and TRBJ2-3, with TRBD1 matching 10 bases. With 4 bases clipped from V and 5 bases from J, the junction kept 3 bases outside the gene matches. CDR3 length equals 14 residues. CDR1 LGHNT and CDR2 FRNRAP come from the germline V gene. The CDR3 loop reads CASGSGQGIDTQYF. The CDR3 nucleotides are TGTGCTAGTGGTTCGGGACAGGGGATAGATACGCAGTATTTT.

This clone came up a few times. V usage is TRBV23-1 and J usage is TRBJ2-2, with 10 bases identical to TRBD1. TRBV23-1 is identified as an open reading frame with a role that is uncertain. The J segment lost 6 bases and the V segment lost 7 bases, leaving 8 bases of the junction unmatched. The CDR3 is made up of 15 amino acids. The DNA of the CDR3 is TGCGCCAGCAAAGGGGGGGACAGGGGACCCGGGGAGCTGTTTTTT. This gives the protein CASKGGDRGPGELFF.

This rearrangement joins TRBV10-3 to TRBJ2-1, with no clear D. Trimming took off 2 bases at V and 8 bases at J, with 16 bases between the two ends. The CDR3 contains 15 residues. Germline values: CDR1 ENHRY, CDR2 SYGVKD. CDR3 residues: CAISEVLGQEYEQFF. The CDR3 DNA is TGTGCCATCAGTGAGGTTCTAGGGCAGGAGTATGAGCAGTTCTTC.

The chain recombines TRBV5-6 with TRBJ1-5, with D possibly being TRBD1 (5 bases). V lost 0 bases to trimming and J lost 5 bases, with 12 bases between them. The CDR3 is 15 residues long. Germline values: CDR1 SGHDT, CDR2 YYEEEE. CDR3 region: CASSLGRQGHQPQHF. The CDR3 DNA reads as TGTGCCAGCAGCTTGGGTAGGCAGGGCCATCAGCCCCAGCATTTT.

This clone occurred once. This sequence joins TRBV3-1 (or the pseudogene TRBV3-2) and TRBJ2-2, with 10 bases aligning to TRBD1. The CDR3 loop spans 14 amino acids. Germline CDR1 reads LGHDT; CDR2 reads YNNKEL (reference sequence). J lost 7 bases, V lost 5 bases, and 4 bases had no gene match. The CDR3 sequence: CASSARTGGGELFF. The DNA for the CDR3 is TGTGCCAGCAGCGCCCGGACAGGGGGCGGGGAGCTGTTTTTT.

There are a few counts of this clone. J is TRBJ2-3 and V is TRBV5-1; 15 nucleotides match TRBD2. V shed 2 bases, J shed 0 bases, and the junction held 1 base outside the gene matches. CDR3 length equals 17 residues. The V gene's germline CDR1 is SGHRS and CDR2 YFSETQ. CDR3 loop: CASSFGLAGGSTDTQYF. CDR3 DNA: TGCGCCAGCAGCTTCGGACTAGCGGGGGGGAGCACAGATACGCAGTATTTT. The variable domain in full, completed from reference TRBV5-1 and TRBJ2-3, reads KAGVTQTPRYLIKTRGQQVTLSCSPISGHRSVSWYQQTPGQGLQFLFEYFSETQRNKGNFPGRFSGRQFSNSRSEMNVSTLELGDSALYLCASSFGLAGGSTDTQYFGPGTRLTVL.

This chain joins TRBV11-2 and TRBJ1-1; D is unresolved. This CDR3 has 14 amino acids. From germline, CDR1 is SGHAT and CDR2 FQNNGV. V lost 0 bases and J lost 6, with 11 bases in between. CDR3 protein: CASSLESGMAEAFF. CDR3 coding DNA: TGTGCCAGCAGCTTAGAATCTGGGATGGCTGAAGCTTTCTTT.

The chain combines TRBV19 with TRBJ1-2, with D maybe TRBD1 (6 bases). CDR3 size: 11 residues. V gave up 8 bases and J gave up 3 bases, with 7 bases separating them. In germline, CDR1 is LNHDA, CDR2 SQIVND (reference sequence). The CDR3 is CASHRDYGYTF. The DNA for the CDR3 is TGTGCCAGTCACAGGGACTATGGCTACACCTTC.

This clone was picked up one time. An end of the junction does not agree with germline; a read error may underlie this. This rearrangement joins TRBV29-1 to TRBJ1-2; 11 bases are a match to TRBD1. From germline, CDR1 is SQVTM and CDR2 ANQGSEA. CDR3 length equals 13 residues. CDR3 sequence (DNA): TGCAGCGTTGAAGTGCCGGGACAGGGGGATTCCGCCTTC. Translation gives CSVEVPGQGDSAF.

The CDR3 is CASSQDGSVASGGANTGELFF. The CDR3 region has the DNA TGTGCCAGCAGCCAAGATGGTAGCGTGGCTAGCGGGGGGGCGAACACCGGGGAGCTGTTTTTT. The chain employs TRBV3-1 (or the pseudogene TRBV3-2) and TRBJ2-2; TRBD2 agrees at 12 bases. CDR3 length: 21 residues. Trimming removed 0 bases from V and 0 bases from J; junction bases left unmatched: 11. Per germline, CDR1 LGHDT and CDR2 YNNKEL (reference sequence).

This clone was recorded a few times. This chain connects TRBV6-6 to TRBJ1-2; 9 bases agree with TRBD1. V shed 5 bases and J 6 bases; nucleotides not matched to a gene: 16. Germline lookup yields CDR1 MNHNY and CDR2 SVGAGI (reference sequence). There are 17 residues in the CDR3. CDR3 sequence reads: CASSPDRGGTPYDGYTF. The CDR3, as DNA: TGTGCCAGCAGTCCGGACAGGGGAGGAACGCCTTACGATGGCTACACCTTC.